The 17 T cell receptor beta chains given below trace back to one sample, sequenced in a study of T cells in narcolepsy. TCRdb keeps only in-frame clones here, not all; method: immunoSEQ multiplex PCR. The sample gives roughly 30,000 clones, around 84% of which show up once; around 2% is in the top ten. Sequencing was done on a sample of memory (CD45RA-) CD4+ T cells from blood. Source of these receptors: a human donor in good health.

Points on this clone: Germline is not matched at one junction end, which may reflect a read error. DNA of the CDR3: TGTGCCAGCGGTGACACCGGGGAGCTGTTTTTT. Its translation is CASGDTGELFF. The chain has TRBV2 and TRBJ2-2; D is undetermined. Germline V gene sequence: CDR1 SNHLY, CDR2 FYNNEI. The CDR3 covers 11 residues.

The rearrangement links TRBV9 to TRBJ2-3; D is undetermined. Germline-derived CDR1 and CDR2 are SGDLS and YYNGEE. CDR3 length: 12 amino acids. V was clipped by 3 bases and J by 1 base, with 3 bases between them. This CDR3 is CASSERTDTQYF. The CDR3 DNA follows: TGTGCCAGCAGCGAACGCACAGATACGCAGTATTTT. The variable domain in full, with the rest retrieved from reference TRBV9 and TRBJ2-3, is DSGVTQTPKHLITATGQRVTLRCSPRSGDLSVYWYQQSLDQGLQFLIQYYNGEERAKGNILERFSAQQFPDLHSELNLSSLELGDSALYFCASSERTDTQYFGPGTRLTVL.

Note on this clone: Additional DNA sequences in this sample encode the identical CDR3. The chain employs TRBV9 and TRBJ2-1; D may be TRBD1 (5 bases). Deletions cut 2 bases from V and 0 bases from J, with 12 bases between. The CDR3 extends over 16 amino acids. CDR1 SGDLS and CDR2 YYNGEE come from the germline V gene. CDR3 loop: CASSVQGTGSYNEQFF. The CDR3 bases are TGTGCCAGCAGCGTGCAGGGTACGGGCTCCTACAATGAGCAGTTCTTC.

V and J are TRBV18 and TRBJ1-2; 12 bases fit TRBD1. This CDR3 spans 15 amino acids. Germline lookup yields CDR1 KGHSH and CDR2 LQKENI. Losses at the gene ends were 0 bases for V and 4 bases for J; bases not matched to a gene: 0. CDR3 sequence: CASSPPGQGAYGYTF. The CDR3 DNA follows: TGTGCCAGCTCACCACCGGGACAGGGGGCCTATGGCTACACCTTC.

This CDR3 reads CASNPSSSSTDTQYF. CDR3 DNA: TGCGCCAGCAACCCTTCTAGCAGTTCCACAGATACGCAGTATTTT. The rearrangement joins TRBV5-1 to TRBJ2-3; perhaps TRBD2 as D (5 bases). The CDR3 has 15 residues. With 6 bases removed from V and 2 bases from J, the gap between germline ends came to 16 bases. Germline V lookup: CDR1 SGHRS, CDR2 YFSETQ. The complete variable domain, with remaining parts taken from reference TRBV5-1 and TRBJ2-3, reads KAGVTQTPRYLIKTRGQQVTLSCSPISGHRSVSWYQQTPGQGLQFLFEYFSETQRNKGNFPGRFSGRQFSNSRSEMNVSTLELGDSALYLCASNPSSSSTDTQYFGPGTRLTVL.

The chain links TRBV19 to TRBJ1-2; 9 nucleotides agree with TRBD1. Germline CDR1 LNHDA, CDR2 SQIVND (reference sequence). The trim removed 7 bases at V and 7 bases at J, leaving 10 bases unmatched. The CDR3 totals 14 residues. The CDR3 spells CASTSQGAFPGYTF. The CDR3 region has the DNA TGTGCCAGTACCTCACAGGGGGCTTTTCCTGGCTACACCTTC. Based on the CDR3 plus reference TRBV19 and TRBJ1-2, the full variable domain is DGGITQSPKYLFRKEGQNVTLSCEQNLNHDAMYWYRQDPGQGLRLIYYSQIVNDFQKGDIAEGYSVSREKKESFPLTVTSAQKNPTAFYLCASTSQGAFPGYTFGSGTRLTVV.

The chain links TRBV6-6 to TRBJ1-2; D ambiguous. The germline V gene encodes CDR1 MNHNY and CDR2 SVGAGI (reference sequence). There are 12 residues in the CDR3. Trimming cost V 4 bases and J 4 bases, with 7 bases left between them. DNA for the CDR3: TGTGCCAGCAGTTCAGCACGCTATGGCTACACCTTC. It specifies CASSSARYGYTF.

This chain joins TRBV6-5 and TRBJ1-1; TRBD1 matches at 10 bases. CDR1 MNHEY and CDR2 SVGAGI come from the germline V gene. V lost 5 bases to trimming and J lost 3 bases; unmatched junction nucleotides: 6. This CDR3 is built from 15 residues. This chain's CDR3 is CASSLLGTGDTEAFF. CDR3 bases: TGTGCCAGCAGTCTATTAGGGACAGGGGACACTGAAGCTTTCTTT.

J is TRBJ1-5 and V is TRBV7-9; 10 positions agree with TRBD1. The junction had 8 bases not matched to a gene; V was cut back by 4 bases and J by 2 bases. This CDR3 has 17 amino acids. Per the germline V gene, CDR1 is SEHNR and CDR2 is FQNEAQ (reference sequence). CDR3 sequence reads: CASSSGQGVRGNQPQHF. For the CDR3, the DNA is TGTGCCAGCAGCTCAGGACAGGGGGTTCGTGGCAATCAGCCCCAGCATTTT.

The rearrangement uses TRBV6-1 and TRBJ1-1, with D possibly matching TRBD1 (5 bases). This CDR3 contains 15 residues. The V gene lost 0 bases and the J gene lost 1 base, with 9 bases spanning the gap. In germline, CDR1 is MNHNS, CDR2 SASEGT. The CDR3 sequence is CASSEARQGNTEAFF. CDR3 coding DNA: TGTGCCAGCAGTGAAGCAAGGCAGGGGAACACTGAAGCTTTCTTT.

The chain has TRBV10-3 and TRBJ2-7, with TRBD1 matching 7 bases. Germline-derived CDR1 and CDR2 are ENHRY and SYGVKD. Losses at the gene ends were 10 bases for V and 6 bases for J; bases not matched to a gene: 12. The CDR3 totals 13 residues. This CDR3 reads CATEQGFDREQYF. The DNA of the CDR3 is TGTGCCACCGAACAGGGGTTCGATCGCGAGCAGTACTTC.

This chain joins TRBV19 and TRBJ2-2; 11 bases line up with TRBD2. CDR3 size: 14 residues. V lost 6 bases and J lost 13; bases outside the gene matches: 10. Per germline, CDR1 LNHDA and CDR2 SQIVND (reference sequence). CDR3 residues: CASRTGLAGGRLFF. The CDR3 DNA reads TGTGCCAGTAGGACCGGACTAGCGGGTGGTCGGCTGTTTTTT.

This sequence joins TRBV5-1 and TRBJ1-2, with 7 nucleotides matching TRBD1. Germline V lookup: CDR1 SGHRS, CDR2 YFSETQ. This CDR3 contains 13 residues. V gave up 2 bases and J gave up 8 bases; unmatched junction bases: 6. The CDR3 protein is CASSFDRDSGYTF. The CDR3 region has the DNA TGCGCCAGCAGCTTCGACAGGGATAGCGGCTACACCTTC.

The rearrangement uses TRBV6-6 and TRBJ1-2; TRBD1 matches 8 bases. This CDR3 spans 13 amino acids. Per germline, CDR1 MNHNY and CDR2 SVGAGI (reference sequence). Germline trimming cut 8 bases from V and 2 bases from J; bases unmatched to any gene: 4. CDR3 region: CASQTGGNYGYTF. CDR3 in DNA: TGTGCCAGCCAAACAGGGGGGAACTATGGCTACACCTTC.

The chain links TRBV7-9 to TRBJ2-7, with D unresolved. This CDR3 spans 14 amino acids. With 1 base removed from V and 1 base from J, the gap between germline ends came to 8 bases. Germline V lookup: CDR1 SEHNR, CDR2 FQNEAQ (reference sequence). The CDR3 DNA reads as TGTGCCAGCAGCTTAGGACTCCATTCCTACGAGCAGTACTTC. It translates to CASSLGLHSYEQYF.

The chain links TRBV19 to TRBJ1-5; possibly TRBD1 for D (6 bases). Trimming removed 5 bases at V and 5 bases at J, with 13 bases between. The CDR3 has 14 amino acids. Germline V CDR1 and CDR2: LNHDA, SQIVND (reference sequence). The CDR3 DNA is TGTGCCAGTAGTCCACAGGGACGGGATCAGCCCCAGCATTTT. Protein: CASSPQGRDQPQHF. Based on the CDR3 plus reference TRBV19 and TRBJ1-5, the full variable domain is DGGITQSPKYLFRKEGQNVTLSCEQNLNHDAMYWYRQDPGQGLRLIYYSQIVNDFQKGDIAEGYSVSREKKESFPLTVTSAQKNPTAFYLCASSPQGRDQPQHFGDGTRLSIL.

The rearrangement uses TRBV5-1 and TRBJ2-1, with 11 positions matching TRBD2. The V and J ends lost 3 bases and 2 bases, in that order; junction bases with no gene match: 4. CDR1 is SGHRS, CDR2 YFSETQ, per germline. There are 16 residues in the CDR3. Here the CDR3 DNA reads TGCGCCAGCAGCTACCTAGCGGGAGGTGCCTACAATGAGCAGTTCTTC. It codes for CASSYLAGGAYNEQFF.